This T cell receptor beta chain was sequenced in a study of blood T cell repertoires in COVID-19. Study overall: Nucleic acid was either cDNA or gDNA, and it came from T cells, B-cell-depleted T cells, or PBMCs.

The CDR3 covers 15 residues. Trimming stripped 0 bases from V and 0 bases from J, with 7 bases between. Germline V gives CDR1 PRHDT, CDR2 FYEKMQ (reference sequence). This clone appeared a single time. TCRdb's table, derived via immunoSEQ multiplex PCR, lists solely in-frame clones and lacks some. Of about 190,000 clones in the sample, 82% are singletons; the top ten hold roughly 8%. While infection was still active, Seattle patients were enrolled and then followed longitudinally. J is TRBJ2-3 and V is TRBV13; D remains unclear. The material sequenced was peripheral blood. The TCR sequence derives from a woman in her sixties or seventies with COVID-19, enrolled during active disease. Written as DNA, the CDR3 is TGTGCCAGCAGCTTAGGTTCACTTAGCACAGATACGCAGTATTTT. Amino acids: CASSLGSLSTDTQYF.